Given below is one TCR beta chain in context. TCRdb ran MiXCR on the RT-PCR reads and lists one entry per CDR3 protein. The sample holds 550,000 to 650,000 distinct CDR3 sequences, around 11% seen once. The source of the sample is a study of response to subunit inactivated influenza vaccine. The trim removed 3 bases at V and 4 bases at J, leaving 9 bases unmatched. Per germline, CDR1 SGHRS and CDR2 YFSETQ. This CDR3 spans 16 amino acids. J is TRBJ1-4 and V is TRBV5-1, with 7 bases fitting TRBD1. The source of this sequence is a man aged 45-65 years who received an inactivated influenza vaccine. Source: PBMCs from blood, taken on the day of vaccination. The CDR3 DNA reads TGCGCCAGCAGCTCACAATTGGGACAGCGTAATGAAAAACTGTTTTTT. Protein: CASSSQLGQRNEKLFF.